Below are 25 T cell receptor beta chains sequenced from a single sample in a study of cytomegalovirus exposure and HLA in healthy donors. PCR used 60 Vbeta primers and 13 Jbeta primers. Sequenced by immunoSEQ multiplex PCR; TCRdb stores in-frame clones only, minus some. The sample lists roughly 170,000 clones; around 84% were seen once. Sample: PBMCs. These receptors all stem from a girl aged 2-15 years in good health and CMV-seropositive.

V gene TRBV4-1 combines with J gene TRBJ1-4; D is unresolved. Trimming shortened V by 4 bases and J by 8 bases, and 11 bases separated the two germline ends. Germline assignment: CDR1 MGHRA and CDR2 YSYEKL. The CDR3 extends over 13 amino acids. The CDR3 nucleotides read TGCGCCAGCAGCCGCCTACTCAGGGAAAAACTGTTTTTT. Translating it yields CASSRLLREKLFF.

In its sample, this clone was seen once. In DNA, the CDR3 is TGTGCCAGCAGTTTCGGGAACAATGAGCAGTTCTTC. Its translation: CASSFGNNEQFF. The rearrangement joins TRBV27 to TRBJ2-1, with a possible D match to TRBD2 (5 bases). This CDR3 is built from 12 residues. Germline V lookup: CDR1 MNHEY, CDR2 SMNVEV (reference sequence). Deletions cut 3 bases from V and 5 bases from J, with 5 bases between.

The chain uses TRBV7-8 and TRBJ1-1; D not resolved. The germline V and J ends were trimmed by 7 bases and 8 bases, with 14 bases remaining between them. CDR3 size: 12 residues. Germline values: CDR1 SGHVS, CDR2 FQNEAQ. The CDR3 nucleotides are TGTGCCAGCACCACCGGGGTAACCGAAGCTTTCTTT. Encoded protein: CASTTGVTEAFF.

The chain combines TRBV29-1 with TRBJ1-4; 10 positions match TRBD1. CDR3 length: 16 residues. The V segment lost 0 bases and the J segment 7 bases; nucleotides outside the gene matches: 8. Germline assignment: CDR1 SQVTM and CDR2 ANQGSEA. The CDR3 DNA sequence: TGCAGCGTTGAAGATCTGTCCGGACAGGGGGGTGAAAAACTGTTTTTT. Translated: CSVEDLSGQGGEKLFF.

The chain has TRBV18 and TRBJ1-5, with no clear D. CDR3 length: 13 amino acids. V lost 2 bases and J lost 5, with 7 bases in between. Per the germline V gene, CDR1 is KGHSH and CDR2 is LQKENI. CDR3 residues: CASSPSLDQPQHF. The CDR3 DNA reads TGTGCCAGCTCACCATCGTTAGATCAGCCCCAGCATTTT.

The chain couples TRBV28 to TRBJ2-3; D is possibly TRBD1 (5 bases). The V gene's germline CDR1 is MDHEN and CDR2 SYDVKM. The CDR3 contains 15 residues. V was shortened by 10 bases and J by 7 bases, with 24 bases between the two germline ends. In DNA form, the CDR3 reads TGTGCCACCCAGGACATATCGCGCGGTTTGAATACGCAGTATTTT. Translation gives CATQDISRGLNTQYF.

This rearrangement joins TRBV9 to TRBJ2-2; 8 positions agree with TRBD2. Per the germline V gene, CDR1 is SGDLS and CDR2 is YYNGEE. The V gene end was trimmed by 3 bases and the J gene end by 2 bases; junction bases not matched to a gene: 9. This CDR3 has 17 amino acids. The CDR3 nucleotides are TGTGCCAGCAGCGGGAGGAGACTAGCGAGAAACACCGGGGAGCTGTTTTTT. Protein: CASSGRRLARNTGELFF.

The chain links TRBV5-1 to TRBJ1-1; 7 bases line up with TRBD1. The CDR3 is 17 residues long. Germline CDR1 is SGHRS and CDR2 is YFSETQ. V trimming: 0 bases; J trimming: 2 bases; junction bases outside the gene matches: 10. CDR3 DNA sequence: TGCGCCAGCAGCTTGGGGGTCCCGGCAGGGGGAAACACTGAAGCTTTCTTT. As protein: CASSLGVPAGGNTEAFF.

This sequence joins TRBV11-3 and TRBJ1-6, with 9 bases that match TRBD1. CDR3 length: 16 amino acids. After removal of 0 bases from V and 10 bases from J, the junction contained 7 bases not matched to a gene. Germline V CDR1 and CDR2: SGHNT, YENEEA. Here the CDR3 DNA reads TGTGCCAGCAGCTTAGATACAGGGACAGGGAGCTCACCCCTCCACTTT. Residues: CASSLDTGTGSSPLHF.

The chain is built from TRBV14 and TRBJ2-5; 8 bases fit TRBD2. CDR1 is SGHDN, CDR2 FVKESK, per germline. Trimming took 1 base from V and 4 from J; bases not matched to a gene: 5. CDR3 length equals 15 residues. The CDR3 loop reads CASSQADGGAETQYF. The CDR3, as DNA: TGTGCCAGCAGCCAAGCTGACGGGGGGGCAGAGACCCAGTACTTC.

J is TRBJ2-1 and V is TRBV5-4, with D tentatively TRBD2 (6 bases). The V and J ends lost 2 bases and 6 bases respectively, with 15 bases between them. Germline CDR1 is SGHNT and CDR2 is YYREEE (reference sequence). The CDR3 runs to 15 residues. CDR3 protein: CASSFRREWGNEQFF. The CDR3 bases are TGTGCCAGCAGCTTTAGACGGGAGTGGGGCAATGAGCAGTTCTTC.

The rearrangement uses TRBV29-1 and TRBJ2-5; D gene ambiguous. The CDR3 loop spans 14 amino acids. V was pared by 0 bases and J by 4 bases, with 12 bases between. CDR1 is SQVTM and CDR2 is ANQGSEA in the germline V gene. CDR3 DNA sequence: TGCAGCGTTGAAGATGGGTTCAGGTCAGAGACCCAGTACTTC. Residues: CSVEDGFRSETQYF. Using reference TRBV29-1 and TRBJ2-5 for the parts outside the CDR3, the full variable domain is SAVISQKPSRDICQRGTSLTIQCQVDSQVTMMFWYRQQPGQSLTLIATANQGSEATYESGFVIDKFPISRPNLTFSTLTVSNMSPEDSSIYLCSVEDGFRSETQYFGPGTRLLVL.

This clone came up once. Other nucleotide sequences in the sample specify the same CDR3. The V call is TRBV30, the J call TRBJ2-3; 10 bases align to TRBD1. The V and J ends lost 2 bases and 0 bases, in that order; junction bases with no gene match: 8. CDR1 and CDR2 (germline): GTSNPN, SVGIG (reference sequence). The CDR3 covers 17 residues. CDR3 residues: CAWSQGGDRGSTDTQYF. The CDR3 bases are TGTGCCTGGAGTCAAGGAGGGGACAGGGGTAGCACAGATACGCAGTATTTT.

The chain employs TRBV6-1 and TRBJ2-7; TRBD1 is a possible D gene (5 bases). The CDR3 extends over 12 amino acids. Trimming left V 5 bases short and J 7 bases short, with 12 bases between. The germline V gene has CDR1 MNHNS and CDR2 SASEGT. CDR3 in amino acids: CASSTIRGEQYF. The CDR3, as DNA: TGTGCCAGCAGTACTATAAGGGGTGAGCAGTACTTC.

This sequence joins TRBV6-1 and TRBJ1-1; D is perhaps TRBD1 (6 bases). This CDR3 has 14 amino acids. The V gene's germline CDR1 is MNHNS and CDR2 SASEGT. Trimming took 1 base from V and 12 from J, leaving 18 bases between them. The CDR3 coding sequence is TGTGCCAGCAGTGAAGGGGCAGGGGTAGAGGAAACTTTCTTT. It encodes CASSEGAGVEETFF.

The chain has TRBV19 and TRBJ2-5; a weak D match, TRBD2 (5 bases). The CDR3 extends over 12 amino acids. Germline lookup yields CDR1 LNHDA and CDR2 SQIVND (reference sequence). V lost 6 bases to trimming and J lost 3 bases, with 8 bases between them. CDR3 nucleotides: TGTGCCAGTAGCCGGCGGGAAGAGACCCAGTACTTC. Its protein product is CASSRREETQYF.

V usage is TRBV10-3 and J usage is TRBJ2-1; 11 bases match TRBD2. CDR1 is ENHRY and CDR2 is SYGVKD in the germline V gene. The V segment lost 4 bases and the J segment 2 bases; nucleotides outside the gene matches: 16. This CDR3 spans 20 amino acids. The CDR3 is CAISGTGLAGPGPTYNEQFF. The CDR3 bases are TGTGCCATCAGTGGGACAGGACTAGCGGGCCCCGGACCCACCTACAATGAGCAGTTCTTC.

J is TRBJ1-4 and V is TRBV15; 8 positions agree with TRBD1. Germline V CDR1 and CDR2: LNHNV, YYDKDF (reference sequence). Germline trimming cut 3 bases from V and 7 bases from J; bases unmatched to any gene: 7. The CDR3 consists of 15 residues. The CDR3 coding sequence is TGTGCCACCAGCAGGGTCCGGACAGGGCTTGAAAAACTGTTTTTT. Translating it yields CATSRVRTGLEKLFF.

The rearrangement uses TRBV6-5 and TRBJ1-6; maybe TRBD1 (5 bases). V was cut by 5 bases and J by 13 bases, with 21 bases left in between. CDR3 length: 15 residues. Germline V gene lookup returns CDR1 MNHEY and CDR2 SVGAGI. The CDR3 nucleotides are TGTGCCAGCAGTCGAACCCTGGGGGGAGACTGCCCCCTCCACTTT. Residues: CASSRTLGGDCPLHF.

The CDR3 loop is CASSDLAGGATDTQYF. The CDR3 DNA reads TGCGCCAGCAGCGATTTAGCGGGGGGTGCCACAGATACGCAGTATTTT. V usage is TRBV5-1 and J usage is TRBJ2-3; 10 bases align to TRBD2. Germline assignment: CDR1 SGHRS and CDR2 YFSETQ. The CDR3 sequence is 16 residues long. Trimming took 4 bases from V and 2 from J; bases not matched to a gene: 7.

The chain recombines TRBV15 with TRBJ2-1; 10 nucleotides match TRBD2. CDR1 is LNHNV, CDR2 YYDKDF, per germline (reference sequence). This CDR3 is built from 18 residues. Trimming cost V 5 bases and J 0 bases; bases outside gene matches: 10. Written as DNA, the CDR3 is TGTGCCACCAGCGTACCCTACCTAGCGGGAGTCTCCTACAATGAGCAGTTCTTC. Protein sequence: CATSVPYLAGVSYNEQFF.

This sequence joins TRBV2 and TRBJ2-5; TRBD2 might be the D (5 bases). CDR3 length: 13 residues. Looked up from germline, CDR1 is SNHLY and CDR2 is FYNNEI. Trimming took 7 bases from V and 1 from J, leaving 10 bases between them. CDR3 sequence reads: CASKQRGQETQYF. DNA of the CDR3: TGTGCCAGCAAACAACGGGGCCAAGAGACCCAGTACTTC.

The chain combines TRBV29-1 with TRBJ2-7; 9 bases fit TRBD2. V was clipped by 5 bases and J by 3 bases; unmatched bases: 11. The CDR3 contains 15 residues. The germline gives CDR1 SQVTM, CDR2 ANQGSEA. CDR3 amino acids: CSVSLAGGPNYEQYF. The CDR3 bases are TGCAGCGTTTCGTTGGCGGGGGGGCCTAACTACGAGCAGTACTTC.

The chain has TRBV6-6 and TRBJ1-2, with 9 bases that match TRBD1. Germline V CDR1 and CDR2: MNHNY, SVGAGI (reference sequence). Losses at the gene ends were 6 bases for V and 3 bases for J; bases not matched to a gene: 5. This CDR3 region has 14 residues. The CDR3 DNA is TGTGCCAGCAGACCAAGGACAGGGGACTATGGCTACACCTTC. This encodes CASRPRTGDYGYTF.

Only a few counts were recorded for this clone. The rearrangement joins TRBV6-5 to TRBJ2-1, with D maybe TRBD2 (5 bases). V was trimmed by 6 bases and J by 8 bases, leaving 8 bases between them. Germline CDR1 reads MNHEY; CDR2 reads SVGAGI. The CDR3 extends over 11 amino acids. The CDR3: CASSPGDEQFF. The CDR3 DNA follows: TGTGCCAGCAGCCCCGGGGATGAGCAGTTCTTC.